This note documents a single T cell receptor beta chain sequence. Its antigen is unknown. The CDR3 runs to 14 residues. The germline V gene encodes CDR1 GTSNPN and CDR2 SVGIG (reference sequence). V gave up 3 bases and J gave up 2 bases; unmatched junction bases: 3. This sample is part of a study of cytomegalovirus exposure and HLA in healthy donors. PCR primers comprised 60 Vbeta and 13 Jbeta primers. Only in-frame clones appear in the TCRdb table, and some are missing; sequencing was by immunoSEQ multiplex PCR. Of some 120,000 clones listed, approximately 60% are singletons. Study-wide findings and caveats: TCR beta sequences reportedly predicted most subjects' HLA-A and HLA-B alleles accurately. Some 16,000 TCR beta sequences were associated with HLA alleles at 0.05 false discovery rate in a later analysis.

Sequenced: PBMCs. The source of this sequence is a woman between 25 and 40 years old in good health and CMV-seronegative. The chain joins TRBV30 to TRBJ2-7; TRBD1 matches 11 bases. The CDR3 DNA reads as TGTGCCTGGAGAGGGACAGGGGGGGCCTACGAGCAGTACTTC. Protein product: CAWRGTGGAYEQYF.